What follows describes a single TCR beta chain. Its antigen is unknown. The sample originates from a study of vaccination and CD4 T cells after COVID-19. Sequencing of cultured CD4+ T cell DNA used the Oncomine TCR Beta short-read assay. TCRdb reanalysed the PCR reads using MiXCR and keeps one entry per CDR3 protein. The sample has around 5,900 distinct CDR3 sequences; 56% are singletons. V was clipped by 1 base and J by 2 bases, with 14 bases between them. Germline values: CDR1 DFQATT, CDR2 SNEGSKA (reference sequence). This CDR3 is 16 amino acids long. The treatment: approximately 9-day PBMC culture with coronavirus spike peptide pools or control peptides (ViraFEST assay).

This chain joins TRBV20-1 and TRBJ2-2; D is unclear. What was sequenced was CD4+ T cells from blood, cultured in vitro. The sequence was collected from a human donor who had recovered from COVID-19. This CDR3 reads CSARVPAGLNTGELFF. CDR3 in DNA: TGCAGTGCTAGAGTACCTGCTGGCCTAAACACCGGGGAGCTGTTTTTT.